Listed below are T cell receptor beta chains from one sample, sequenced in a study of shared clonotypes between healthy human individuals. TCRdb keeps only in-frame clones here, not all; method: immunoSEQ multiplex PCR. The table includes 1.4 million or so clones, about 98.5% detected once. The sequencing sample was made of naive CD4+ T cells sorted from blood. The receptor set was obtained from a man between 25 and 39 years old in good health. CDR3s include the opening cysteine and the closing phenylalanine or tryptophan. D genes are given only for firm matches. Size is omitted from some rows. Given values are once, few, many or a class for expanded clones.

d_call | clone_size | cdr3_length | j_call | v_call | cdr3_nt | cdr3_aa
NA | NA | 13 | TRBJ1-5 | TRBV2 | TGTGCCAGCAGTGAGGACCGGGATCAGCCCCAGCATTTT | CASSEDRDQPQHF
NA | once | 19 | TRBJ1-3 | TRBV12-5 | TGTGCTAGTGGACTTCAAACCCTTCCCGGACAGTTCGCGGGAAACACCATATATTTT | CASGLQTLPGQFAGNTIYF
NA | NA | 15 | TRBJ2-3 | TRBV19 | TGTGCCAGTAGTCCCTCTTGGAAACGCACAGATACGCAGTATTTT | CASSPSWKRTDTQYF
TRBD2 | NA | 15 | TRBJ2-2 | TRBV19 | TGTGCCAGTAGTATAGCTAGCGGGGAGGCCGGGGAGCTGTTTTTT | CASSIASGEAGELFF
NA | NA | 16 | TRBJ2-3 | TRBV19 | TGTGCCAGTAGTCAGCCCGGGACGGGATACACAGATACGCAGTATTTT | CASSQPGTGYTDTQYF
NA | NA | 14 | TRBJ1-1 | TRBV5-6 | TGTGCCAGCAGCATGGGACGAGGGAGGACTGAAGCTTTCTTT | CASSMGRGRTEAFF
TRBD2 | once | 16 | TRBJ2-2 | TRBV9 | TGTGCCAGCAGCTCCCCTACTAGCGGGAGGACCGGGGAGCTGTTTTTT | CASSSPTSGRTGELFF
NA | once | 13 | TRBJ2-5 | TRBV25-1 | TGTGCCAGCAGTGAATGGCCGCAAGAGACCCAGTACTTC | CASSEWPQETQYF
TRBD2 | NA | 16 | TRBJ2-7 | TRBV25-1 | TGTGCCAGCAGCCCCACGGGTGCTAGCGGGAGGTTCGAGCAGTACTTC | CASSPTGASGRFEQYF
NA | NA | 15 | TRBJ1-5 | TRBV2 | TGTGCCAGCAGTCGCTCTCGGGGGACCAATCAGCCCCAGCATTTT | CASSRSRGTNQPQHF
NA | NA | 12 | TRBJ2-2 | TRBV19 | TGTGCCAGTACTCCAGTCACCGGGGAGCTGTTTTTT | CASTPVTGELFF
TRBD2 | NA | 14 | TRBJ2-5 | TRBV5-6 | TGTGCCAGCACCGCCGCTCTAGCGGCCGAGACCCAGTACTTC | CASTAALAAETQYF
NA | once | 17 | TRBJ2-1 | TRBV1 | TGCACCAGCAGCCAGACCATGCTTCGCGAGACATACAATGAGCAGTTCTTC | CTSSQTMLRETYNEQFF
TRBD2 | NA | 18 | TRBJ2-2 | TRBV11-3 | TGTGCCAGCAGCCACCAACATTTAGCGGGAGCAGGCACCGGGGAGCTGTTTTTT | CASSHQHLAGAGTGELFF
NA | NA | 17 | TRBJ2-2 | TRBV28 | TGTGCCAGCAGTTTATGGCTAGCGCCAGCGAACACCGGGGAGCTGTTTTTT | CASSLWLAPANTGELFF
TRBD2 | NA | 14 | TRBJ2-2 | TRBV4-1 | TGCGCCAGCAGCCAGCGGGAGCGAACCGGGGAGCTGTTTTTT | CASSQRERTGELFF
NA | NA | 15 | TRBJ2-3 | TRBV6-5 | TGTGCCAGCAGGATAGGGGCAGACTACACAGATACGCAGTATTTT | CASRIGADYTDTQYF
TRBD1 | NA | 14 | TRBJ1-1 | TRBV27 | TGTGCCAGGCCACCGGACAGGGGGGGCACTGAAGCTTTCTTT | CARPPDRGGTEAFF
TRBD2 | NA | 16 | TRBJ2-5 | TRBV28 | TGTGCCAGCAGTCCGACACTAGCGGGAGGGCAAGAGACCCAGTACTTC | CASSPTLAGGQETQYF
NA | once | 14 | TRBJ2-7 | TRBV7-2 | TGTGCCAGCAGCTTTAGCGAAGTCTCCTACGAGCAGTACTTC | CASSFSEVSYEQYF
TRBD1 | NA | 15 | TRBJ1-2 | TRBV28 | TGTGCCAGCAGCCCAGGGGGGGCCGAGTACTATGGCTACACCTTC | CASSPGGAEYYGYTF
NA | NA | 15 | TRBJ1-1 | TRBV5-1 | TGCGCCAGCAGCTTGGGGGGTCCCGGCAACACTGAAGCTTTCTTT | CASSLGGPGNTEAFF
TRBD1 | NA | 15 | TRBJ2-5 | TRBV30 | TGTGCCTGGAGAGAGGGACAGGTATTTGGGGAGACCCAGTACTTC | CAWREGQVFGETQYF
TRBD2 | NA | 13 | TRBJ2-7 | TRBV13 | TGTGCCAGCAGCCTTAGCGGGACCTACGAGCAGTACTTC | CASSLSGTYEQYF
NA | NA | 12 | TRBJ2-6 | TRBV11-1 | TGTGCCAGCAGAAGCGGGGCCAACGTCCTGACTTTC | CASRSGANVLTF
TRBD2 | NA | 15 | TRBJ2-1 | TRBV5-1 | TGCGCCAGCAGCTTGGCCGGGAGGGCCGGGAGTGAGCAGTTCTTC | CASSLAGRAGSEQFF
TRBD2 | once | 15 | TRBJ2-7 | TRBV5-1 | TGCGCCAGCAGCCCTGGGCTAGCGGGTCCCTACGAGCAGTACTTC | CASSPGLAGPYEQYF
TRBD2 | once | 16 | TRBJ2-7 | TRBV9 | TGTGCCAGCAGCGTTGGACTAGCGGGAAGTCTAAACGAGCAGTACTTC | CASSVGLAGSLNEQYF
NA | NA | 18 | TRBJ2-7 | TRBV15 | TGTGCCACCAGCAGAGAACGAATCACAGGGTTGGGCTCCTACGAGCAGTACTTC | CATSRERITGLGSYEQYF
NA | NA | 11 | TRBJ1-5 | TRBV20-1 | TGCAGTGTACAGGCTGATGGGCCCCAGCATTTT | CSVQADGPQHF
NA | NA | 15 | TRBJ1-4 | TRBV4-1 | TGCGCCAGCAGCCAAACGGGGGGCGGGACCGAAAAACTGTTTTTT | CASSQTGGGTEKLFF
NA | NA | 20 | TRBJ2-5 | TRBV28 | TGTGCCAGCAGTTTACTTGGTCAGGGCAAACGCGCAGCGGTACAAGAGACCCAGTACTTC | CASSLLGQGKRAAVQETQYF
NA | NA | 14 | TRBJ2-7 | TRBV7-9 | TGTGCCAGCCAGGCCCGGGGGGCCTCCTACGAGCAGTACTTC | CASQARGASYEQYF
TRBD2 | NA | 15 | TRBJ2-7 | TRBV6-1 | TGTGCCAGCAGTCGGGATAGCGGGAATCTGTACGAGCAGTACTTC | CASSRDSGNLYEQYF
NA | NA | 14 | TRBJ2-2 | TRBV6-6 | TGTGCCAGCACTACCCAGTTGGGTACCGGGGAGCTGTTTTTT | CASTTQLGTGELFF
TRBD1 | NA | 15 | TRBJ2-7 | TRBV2 | TGTGCCAGCTTAGAACCCGGGACAGTCGCCTACGAGCAGTACTTC | CASLEPGTVAYEQYF
TRBD1 | NA | 15 | TRBJ1-5 | TRBV7-2 | TGTGCCAGCAGCATGGACAGGGGAAAGGATCAGCCCCAGCATTTT | CASSMDRGKDQPQHF
TRBD2 | NA | 14 | TRBJ2-7 | TRBV5-1 | TGCGCCAGCAGCATGACTAGCGGAAACTACGAGCAGTACTTC | CASSMTSGNYEQYF
NA | NA | 18 | TRBJ1-4 | TRBV7-2 | TGTGCCAGCAGCCGCCAAGCACCCCAGGGGACAAATAATGAAAAACTGTTTTTT | CASSRQAPQGTNNEKLFF
NA | NA | 15 | TRBJ1-2 | TRBV18 | TGTGCCAGCTCACCCGGGTCCTCAACTAACTATGGCTACACCTTC | CASSPGSSTNYGYTF
NA | NA | 15 | TRBJ1-5 | TRBV7-2 | TGTGCCAGCAGCTTAGGAAAGACTAGCAATCAGCCCCAGCATTTT | CASSLGKTSNQPQHF
NA | NA | 14 | TRBJ2-5 | TRBV4-1 | TGCGCCAGCAGCCCGCAGGGCGTCGGAGAGACCCAGTACTTC | CASSPQGVGETQYF
TRBD1 | NA | 12 | TRBJ1-4 | TRBV30 | TGTGCCTGGAGGGGACAGCAGGAAAAACTGTTTTTT | CAWRGQQEKLFF
TRBD2 | NA | 13 | TRBJ2-1 | TRBV7-7 | TGTGCTAGCAGCTTAGCGGGAGTCCATGAGCAGTTCTTC | CASSLAGVHEQFF
NA | NA | 14 | TRBJ2-7 | TRBV7-8 | TGTGCCAGCAGCTGGGCTAGCGAATACGGCGAGCAGTACTTC | CASSWASEYGEQYF
NA | NA | 13 | TRBJ2-1 | TRBV19 | TGTGCCAGTAGTCTAGGACAGCGGGATGAGCAGTTCTTC | CASSLGQRDEQFF
TRBD1 | NA | 15 | TRBJ2-7 | TRBV11-2 | TGTGCCAGCAGCTTGGGGACAGCAACCAACTACGAGCAGTACTTC | CASSLGTATNYEQYF
TRBD1 | NA | 15 | TRBJ2-3 | TRBV19 | TGTGCCAGTAGTGCCCAGGGGGTTAGCACAGATACGCAGTATTTT | CASSAQGVSTDTQYF
NA | NA | 13 | TRBJ2-7 | TRBV7-7 | TGTGCCTGCCGGGACAAGGACTCCTACGAGCAGTACTTC | CACRDKDSYEQYF
NA | once | 15 | TRBJ1-5 | TRBV5-1 | TGCGCCAGCAGCCCCGATGGAGGGGCCAATCAGCCCCAGCATTTT | CASSPDGGANQPQHF
NA | NA | 14 | TRBJ1-1 | TRBV7-6 | TGTGCCAGCAGCTTATATCCCGATAACACTGAAGCTTTCTTT | CASSLYPDNTEAFF
NA | NA | 15 | TRBJ2-5 | TRBV11-2 | TGTGCCAGCAGCTTACAGGGGATGATGGTCGAGACCCAGTACTTC | CASSLQGMMVETQYF
NA | NA | 15 | TRBJ2-1 | TRBV5-4 | TGTGCCAGCAGCTCTGAGTCGGGGGCCTACAATGAGCAGTTCTTC | CASSSESGAYNEQFF
NA | NA | 15 | TRBJ2-7 | TRBV27 | TGTGCCAGCAGTTCCCTCGGGACTGGGTCCTACGAGCAGTACTTC | CASSSLGTGSYEQYF